This T cell receptor beta chain was obtained from a study of T-cell memory formation after mild COVID-19. Looking at the study overall: There were largely donor-specific TCR clusters.

TCRdb redid the calling of the 5' RACE reads with MiXCR, one entry per CDR3 protein. The sample carries about 140,000 distinct CDR3 sequences, less than 25% recorded once. The V end was cut by 3 bases, the J end by 4 bases, with 13 bases between. The CDR3 has 14 residues. From germline, CDR1 is SGHVS and CDR2 FNYEAQ. A few counts support this clonotype. Source material: PBMCs or a T cell subset sorted from them (not recorded which). The source of this sequence is an adult woman who had mild COVID-19 (a few samples of this study predate the infection). Cell type and time point are not known. The V and J genes are TRBV7-6 and TRBJ2-7, with D perhaps matching TRBD1 or TRBD2 (5 bases each). In DNA, the CDR3 is TGTGCCAGCAGCTTTAACGGGGCCGATTACGAGCAGTACTTC. Amino acids: CASSFNGADYEQYF.